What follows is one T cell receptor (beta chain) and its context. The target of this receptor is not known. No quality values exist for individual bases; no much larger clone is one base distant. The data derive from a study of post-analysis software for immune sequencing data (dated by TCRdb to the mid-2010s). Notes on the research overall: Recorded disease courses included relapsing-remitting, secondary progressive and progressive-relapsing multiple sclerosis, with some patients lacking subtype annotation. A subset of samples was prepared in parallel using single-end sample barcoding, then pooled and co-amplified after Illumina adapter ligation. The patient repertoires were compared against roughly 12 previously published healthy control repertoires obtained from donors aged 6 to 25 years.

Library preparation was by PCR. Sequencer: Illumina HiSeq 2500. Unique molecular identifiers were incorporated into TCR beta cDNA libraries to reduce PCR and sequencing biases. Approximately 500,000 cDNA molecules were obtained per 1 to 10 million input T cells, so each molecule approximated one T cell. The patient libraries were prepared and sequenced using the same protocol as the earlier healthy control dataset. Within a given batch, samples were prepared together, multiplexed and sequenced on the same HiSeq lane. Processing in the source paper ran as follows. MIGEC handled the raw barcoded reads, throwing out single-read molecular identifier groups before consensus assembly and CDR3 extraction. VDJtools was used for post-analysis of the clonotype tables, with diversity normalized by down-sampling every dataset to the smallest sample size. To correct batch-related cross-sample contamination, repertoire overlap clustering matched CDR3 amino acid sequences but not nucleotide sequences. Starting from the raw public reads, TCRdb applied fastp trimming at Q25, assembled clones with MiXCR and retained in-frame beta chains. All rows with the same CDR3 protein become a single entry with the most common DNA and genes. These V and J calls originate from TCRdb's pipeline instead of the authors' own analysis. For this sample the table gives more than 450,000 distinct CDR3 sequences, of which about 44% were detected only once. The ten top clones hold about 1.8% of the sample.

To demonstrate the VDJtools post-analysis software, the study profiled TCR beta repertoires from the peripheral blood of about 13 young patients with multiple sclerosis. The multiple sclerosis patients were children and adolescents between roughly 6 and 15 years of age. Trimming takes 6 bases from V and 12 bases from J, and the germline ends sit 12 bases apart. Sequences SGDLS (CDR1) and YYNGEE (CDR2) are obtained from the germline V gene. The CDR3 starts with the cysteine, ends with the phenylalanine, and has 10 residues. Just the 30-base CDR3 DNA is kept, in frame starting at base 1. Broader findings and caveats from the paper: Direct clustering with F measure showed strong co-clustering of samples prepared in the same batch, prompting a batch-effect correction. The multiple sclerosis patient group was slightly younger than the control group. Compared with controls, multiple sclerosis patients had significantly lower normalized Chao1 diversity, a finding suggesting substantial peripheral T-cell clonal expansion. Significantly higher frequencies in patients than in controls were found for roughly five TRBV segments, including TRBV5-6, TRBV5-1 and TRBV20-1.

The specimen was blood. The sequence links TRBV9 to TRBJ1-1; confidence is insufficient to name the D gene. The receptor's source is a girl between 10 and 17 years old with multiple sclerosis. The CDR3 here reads CASNPGKTFF. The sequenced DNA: TGTGCCAGCAACCCGGGTAAGACTTTCTTT.